A single sample is the source of the 11 T cell receptor beta chains below, sequenced in a study of blood T cell repertoires in COVID-19. Sequenced by immunoSEQ multiplex PCR; TCRdb stores in-frame clones only, minus some. The data contain tens of thousands of clones, 80% to 90% of them singletons. Source material: peripheral blood. The receptors originated from a human donor in a cohort sampled during active COVID-19.

The gene calls are TRBV2 and TRBJ1-2, with 9 bases matching TRBD1. Germline V gives CDR1 SNHLY, CDR2 FYNNEI. V gave up 6 bases and J gave up 10 bases; unmatched junction bases: 18. The CDR3 extends over 16 amino acids. The CDR3 here is CASSAPLQGADGDYTF. In DNA form, the CDR3 reads TGTGCCAGCAGCGCCCCTCTACAGGGGGCGGATGGGGACTACACCTTC.

The chain carries TRBV28 and TRBJ1-3; D possibly corresponds to TRBD1 (6 bases). Between the trimmed V and J ends, which lost 3 bases and 8 bases, there was a span of 14 bases. Germline V gene lookup returns CDR1 MDHEN and CDR2 SYDVKM. CDR3 length: 14 amino acids. The CDR3, as DNA: TGTGCCAGCAGTTTTTCAGGGGCGGGTGACACCATATATTTT. It translates to CASSFSGAGDTIYF.

This clone was seen once. The chain has TRBV28 and TRBJ1-1; D perhaps matches TRBD1 (5 bases). CDR1 and CDR2 from the germline V gene are MDHEN and SYDVKM. V gave up 7 bases and J gave up 4 bases, with 13 bases separating them. The CDR3 contains 13 residues. CDR3 amino acids: CASIDGGSTEAFF. In DNA form, the CDR3 reads TGTGCCAGCATCGATGGGGGGAGCACTGAAGCTTTCTTT.

Worth noting for this clone: At the DNA level, this CDR3 is encoded by other sequences in the same sample as well. J is TRBJ1-2 and V is TRBV5-1, with D maybe TRBD1 (5 bases). Trimming shortened V by 4 bases and J by 2 bases, and 6 bases separated the two germline ends. The germline gives CDR1 SGHRS, CDR2 YFSETQ. CDR3 size: 12 residues. The CDR3 spells CASSQGNYGYTF. The CDR3 nucleotides are TGCGCCAGCAGCCAGGGAAACTATGGCTACACCTTC. Looking up the rest from reference TRBV5-1 and TRBJ1-2 gives the full variable domain: KAGVTQTPRYLIKTRGQQVTLSCSPISGHRSVSWYQQTPGQGLQFLFEYFSETQRNKGNFPGRFSGRQFSNSRSEMNVSTLELGDSALYLCASSQGNYGYTFGSGTRLTVV.

In nucleotides, the CDR3 is TGTGCCAGCAGCTTATATCTGGTATCTACCAATGAAAAACTGTTTTTT. This sequence encodes CASSLYLVSTNEKLFF. The rearrangement uses TRBV11-2 and TRBJ1-4; D gene uncertain. CDR3 length: 16 amino acids. The germline V gene has CDR1 SGHAT and CDR2 FQNNGV. V was cut by 2 bases and J by 5 bases, with 15 bases left in between.

The chain recombines TRBV5-4 with TRBJ2-1, with 12 bases aligning to TRBD2. J was trimmed by 5 bases and V by 4 bases; bases with no gene match: 7. Germline lookup yields CDR1 SGHNT and CDR2 YYREEE (reference sequence). The CDR3 length is 16 residues. Here the CDR3 DNA reads TGTGCCAGCAGCCGTGGACTAGCGGGGACCAACAATGAGCAGTTCTTC. It specifies CASSRGLAGTNNEQFF.

The chain employs TRBV19 and TRBJ2-4, with D tentatively TRBD1 (8 bases). Germline loops: CDR1 LNHDA, CDR2 SQIVND (reference sequence). The CDR3 is 15 residues long. V was trimmed by 4 bases and J by 7 bases, leaving 17 bases between them. CDR3 protein: CASSRGQGGRNIQYF. CDR3 DNA sequence: TGTGCCAGTAGTAGAGGACAGGGAGGGAGGAACATTCAGTACTTC.

The chain combines TRBV28 with TRBJ2-3; 11 nucleotides line up with TRBD1. The CDR3 is 16 residues long. CDR1 and CDR2 from the germline V gene are MDHEN and SYDVKM. Trimming cost V 5 bases and J 2 bases; bases outside gene matches: 6. The CDR3 loop reads CASSPRTGGPTDTQYF. CDR3 nucleotides: TGTGCCAGCAGTCCCCGGACAGGGGGCCCCACAGATACGCAGTATTTT.

The CDR3 DNA reads as TGTGCCAGCAGCCCTTCCGGGGATGAGCAGTTCTTC. It yields the protein CASSPSGDEQFF. V is TRBV12-3 or TRBV12-4 and J is TRBJ2-1; D possibly corresponds to TRBD2 (5 bases). This CDR3 region has 12 residues. V was clipped by 6 bases and J by 8 bases, with 11 bases between them.

J is TRBJ1-4 and V is TRBV5-6; 8 nucleotides line up with TRBD1. The CDR3 totals 14 residues. Trimming at V came to 3 bases and at J to 7 bases, leaving 5 bases not matched to a gene. The germline V gene encodes CDR1 SGHDT and CDR2 YYEEEE. CDR3 amino acids: CASSSGTGVEKLFF. The CDR3 region has the DNA TGTGCCAGCAGCTCCGGGACAGGAGTTGAAAAACTGTTTTTT.

The rearrangement uses TRBV20-1 and TRBJ2-7, with 10 bases aligning to TRBD1. Germline V gene data show CDR1 as DFQATT and CDR2 as SNEGSKA (reference sequence). The CDR3 totals 14 residues. The junction had 4 bases not matched to a gene; V was cut back by 3 bases and J by 2 bases. The chain's CDR3 is CSASGTGDPYEQYF. In DNA form, the CDR3 reads TGCAGTGCTAGTGGGACAGGGGATCCCTACGAGCAGTACTTC.